Following are 19 T cell receptor beta chains from one sample sequenced in a study of post-analysis software for immune sequencing data (dated by TCRdb to between 2014 and 2017). Study-wide findings and limitations: Four or five TRBV segments, including TRBV5-6, TRBV5-1 and TRBV20-1, were significantly more frequent in patients than controls.

The receptor library was made with PCR. Sequenced using an Illumina HiSeq 2500. Unique molecular identifiers were incorporated into TCR beta cDNA libraries to reduce PCR and sequencing biases. In-frame beta chains were kept once TCRdb had trimmed the public reads at Q25 with fastp and called clones with MiXCR. Each record represents a unique CDR3 protein, reported with the most common genes and DNA among its rows. This sample is represented by about 570,000 distinct CDR3 sequences; around a third of them were singletons. Around 6% of the sample goes to the ten largest clones. The antigens for these receptors are not known. Sequences were obtained from blood. The receptors here all came from a girl aged 2-17 years with multiple sclerosis.

This clonotype was seen once. This chain joins TRBV7-2 and TRBJ2-3; the match to TRBD1 covers 8 bases. Germline V gives CDR1 SGHTA, CDR2 FQGNSA. With 4 bases clipped from V and 2 bases from J, the junction kept 8 bases outside the gene matches. The CDR3 is 16 residues long. For the CDR3, the DNA is TGTGCCAGCAGCTCACAGGGGGTTACGACCACAGATACGCAGTATTTT. It yields the protein CASSSQGVTTTDTQYF.

The V call is TRBV25-1, the J call TRBJ1-2; possible D gene TRBD1, 6 bases. V gave up 1 base and J gave up 4 bases, with 16 bases separating them. There are 16 residues in the CDR3. Per the germline V gene, CDR1 is MGHDK and CDR2 is SYGVNS. CDR3 coding DNA: TGTGCCAGCAGTGAATGTTCCCGGGAGGGGGGCTATGGCTACACCTTC. It encodes CASSECSREGGYGYTF.

This clonotype came up a few times. The chain is built from TRBV5-1 and TRBJ2-1; D might be TRBD1 or TRBD2, each matching 6 bases. V shed 4 bases and J shed 4 bases, with 18 bases lying between them. The germline V gene encodes CDR1 SGHRS and CDR2 YFSETQ. There are 16 residues in the CDR3. This CDR3 reads CASSHRVGGLYNEQFF. For the CDR3, the DNA is TGCGCCAGCAGCCATCGGGTCGGGGGCCTTTACAATGAGCAGTTCTTC.

The chain employs TRBV7-2 and TRBJ2-7, with D possibly called TRBD1 or TRBD2 (5 bases each). V shed 3 bases and J shed 7 bases, with 19 bases lying between them. Germline CDR1 reads SGHTA; CDR2 reads FQGNSA. This CDR3 has 15 residues. The CDR3 DNA is TGTGCCAGCAGCTTTCTCGGAGGTGGGGGATCTGAGCAGTACTTC. Amino acid sequence: CASSFLGGGGSEQYF.

The rearrangement uses TRBV20-1 and TRBJ2-3; 11 bases line up with TRBD2. The CDR3 is 14 residues long. CDR1 DFQATT and CDR2 SNEGSKA come from the germline V gene (reference sequence). Unmatched junction bases numbered 7, after V lost 7 bases and J lost 4 bases. CDR3 protein: CSGTGLAVADTQYF. CDR3 coding DNA: TGCAGTGGGACGGGACTAGCGGTGGCAGATACGCAGTATTTT.

V is TRBV29-1 and J is TRBJ2-3; TRBD2 matches 9 bases. V lost 5 bases and J lost 3; bases outside the gene matches: 6. Germline V gene sequence: CDR1 SQVTM, CDR2 ANQGSEA. The length of the CDR3 is 14 residues. The CDR3 nucleotides are TGCAGCGTTACCTCTAGCGGGACTACAGATACGCAGTATTTT. It yields the protein CSVTSSGTTDTQYF.

This sequence joins TRBV9 and TRBJ1-5; D is unresolved. The CDR3 extends over 15 amino acids. Looked up from germline, CDR1 is SGDLS and CDR2 is YYNGEE. Trimming cost V 3 bases and J 5 bases, with 15 bases left between them. CDR3 loop: CASSGSGHPDQPQHF. The DNA of the CDR3 is TGTGCCAGCAGCGGTTCCGGGCACCCCGATCAGCCCCAGCATTTT.

The chain is built from TRBV2 and TRBJ2-3; possibly TRBD2 for D (6 bases). V lost 4 bases to trimming and J lost 2 bases, with 13 bases between them. CDR3 length: 15 residues. Germline assignment: CDR1 SNHLY and CDR2 FYNNEI. CDR3 coding DNA: TGTGCCAGCAGTGTTAGGGACTTCCCCACAGATACGCAGTATTTT. Translated: CASSVRDFPTDTQYF.

The V and J genes are TRBV5-1 and TRBJ2-3, with 13 bases aligning to TRBD2. Germline loops: CDR1 SGHRS, CDR2 YFSETQ. The trim removed 3 bases at V and 2 bases at J, leaving 6 bases unmatched. There are 17 residues in the CDR3. The CDR3: CASSWGTSGAPTDTQYF. CDR3 nucleotide sequence: TGCGCCAGCAGCTGGGGGACTAGCGGGGCCCCCACAGATACGCAGTATTTT.

The chain couples TRBV5-1 to TRBJ2-1; 7 bases line up with TRBD1. The germline V gene encodes CDR1 SGHRS and CDR2 YFSETQ. CDR3 length: 15 residues. Trimming took 0 bases from V and 3 from J; bases not matched to a gene: 3. The CDR3 DNA sequence: TGCGCCAGCAGCTTGGAGGGGGCTGGCTACAATGAGCAGTTCTTC. Amino acid sequence: CASSLEGAGYNEQFF.

Regarding this clonotype: Germline and junction disagree at one end, which may indicate a read error. V gene TRBV5-1 combines with J gene TRBJ2-1; D is possibly TRBD1 or TRBD2 (5 bases each). The length of the CDR3 is 15 residues. Germline CDR1 and CDR2: SGHRS and YFSETQ. CDR3 amino acids: CASSLVGRSYSEQFF. The CDR3 bases are TGCGCCAGCAGCTTGGTGGGACGCTCCTACAGTGAGCAGTTCTTC.

The rearrangement joins TRBV2 to TRBJ1-2; D uncertain. V dropped 4 bases and J dropped 9 bases, with 15 bases sitting between them. The CDR3 covers 13 residues. Per the germline V gene, CDR1 is SNHLY and CDR2 is FYNNEI. The CDR3 loop reads CASSGTVLDSYTF. CDR3 bases: TGTGCCAGCAGTGGGACGGTGCTGGATAGCTACACCTTC.

Concerning this clonotype: A junction end diverges from the germline sequence, so it may reflect a read error. The chain has TRBV20-1 and TRBJ2-1, with D hard to call. Germline CDR1 DFQATT, CDR2 SNEGSKA (reference sequence). The CDR3 covers 14 residues. CDR3 DNA: TGCAGTGCTAGGGCCCTAGTGGAGTACAATGGGCAGTTCTTC. As protein: CSARALVEYNGQFF.

This clonotype has a handful of counts. A read error may produce the germline difference seen at one junction end. V and J are TRBV27 and TRBJ2-7, with TRBD2 matching 11 bases. The end of the DNA aligns better with TRBJ2-5, so the J call may be wrong. This CDR3 comprises 15 residues. Germline V lookup: CDR1 MNHEY, CDR2 SMNVEV (reference sequence). The CDR3 sequence is CSAPELAGAYGTQYF. In DNA form, the CDR3 reads TGCAGCGCCCCTGAACTAGCGGGGGCTTATGGGACCCAGTACTTC.

This clonotype was detected a few times. J is TRBJ2-3 and V is TRBV24-1; D may correspond to TRBD1 or TRBD2 (6 bases each). Germline lookup yields CDR1 KGHDR and CDR2 SFDVKD. V was trimmed by 10 bases and J by 2 bases, leaving 18 bases between them. There are 15 residues in the CDR3. The CDR3 DNA reads TGTGCCACTGGGGGGCAGTTAACCTCCACAGATACGCAGTATTTT. It is translated as CATGGQLTSTDTQYF.

In its sample, this clonotype was seen a few times. The chain uses TRBV12-3 or TRBV12-4 and TRBJ2-5; 9 nucleotides align to TRBD2. Unmatched junction bases numbered 9, after V lost 6 bases and J lost 4 bases. The CDR3 spans 15 residues. The CDR3 DNA is TGTGCCAGCAGCCGCGGGGGGGCCTCTATAGAGACCCAGTACTTC. Protein product: CASSRGGASIETQYF.

This clonotype was seen many times. V and J are TRBV6-5 and TRBJ2-5; the match to TRBD2 covers 7 bases. The V segment lost 6 bases and the J segment 1 base; nucleotides outside the gene matches: 11. The CDR3 has 16 residues. Germline CDR1 reads MNHEY; CDR2 reads SVGAGI. The CDR3 spells CASSPGLEVTQETQYF. The CDR3 DNA reads TGTGCCAGCAGCCCCGGACTAGAGGTCACCCAAGAGACCCAGTACTTC.

The table lists this clonotype with a few counts. V is TRBV15 and J is TRBJ1-5; a possible D gene is TRBD1 (5 bases). V lost 8 bases and J lost 5, with 13 bases in between. Germline values: CDR1 LNHNV, CDR2 YYDKDF (reference sequence). This CDR3 contains 13 residues. The CDR3 region has the DNA TGTGCCACCGGGGGGGGAGGGGATCAGCCCCAGCATTTT. Protein product: CATGGGGDQPQHF.

The chain is built from TRBV7-7 and TRBJ2-7; 11 positions match TRBD2. The J call may be incorrect, as the DNA end agrees better with TRBJ2-5. The CDR3 length is 15 residues. In germline, CDR1 is SSHAT, CDR2 FNYEAQ (reference sequence). CDR3 nucleotide sequence: TGTGCCAGCAGCTCCCCTAGCGGGGGGAGGGAGACCCAGTACTTC. This sequence encodes CASSSPSGGRETQYF.